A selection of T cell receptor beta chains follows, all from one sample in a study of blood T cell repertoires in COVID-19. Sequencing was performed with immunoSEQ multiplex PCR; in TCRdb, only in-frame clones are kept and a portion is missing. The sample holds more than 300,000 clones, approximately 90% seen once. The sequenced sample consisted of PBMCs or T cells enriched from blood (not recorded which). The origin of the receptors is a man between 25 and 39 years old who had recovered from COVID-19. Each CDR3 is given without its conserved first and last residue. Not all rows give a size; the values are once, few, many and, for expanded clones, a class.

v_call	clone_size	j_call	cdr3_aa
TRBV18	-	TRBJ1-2	ASSDLRDRDYNYGYT
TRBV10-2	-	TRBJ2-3	ASSEASGRTDTQY
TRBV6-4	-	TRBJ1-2	ASSETDRVYGYT
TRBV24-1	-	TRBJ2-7	ATSDPRDRSYEQY
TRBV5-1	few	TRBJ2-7	ASSLDAGGAYEQY
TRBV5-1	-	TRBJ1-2	ASSSENAGDGGYT
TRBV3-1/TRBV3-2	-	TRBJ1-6	ASSRVGGVNRNSPLH
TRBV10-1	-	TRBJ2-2	ASSPSSGGNTGELF
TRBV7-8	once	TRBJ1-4	ASKTATNEKLF
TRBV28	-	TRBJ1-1	ASVKRSLEAF
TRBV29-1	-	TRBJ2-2	SVRNRDRTGELF
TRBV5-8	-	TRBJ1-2	ASSWGGAAFYGYT
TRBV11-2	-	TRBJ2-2	ASSFGGGSTGELF
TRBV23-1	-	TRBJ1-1	AKTTQNTEAF
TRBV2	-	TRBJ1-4	ASRFGQGALTNEKLF
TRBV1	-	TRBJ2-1	TSSQETSGSCEQF
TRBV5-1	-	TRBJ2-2	ASRQANTGELF
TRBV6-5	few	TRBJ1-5	ASRPDFYNQPQH
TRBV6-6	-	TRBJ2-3	ASSYSKYDSRY
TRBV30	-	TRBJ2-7	AWEFRDRGYEQY